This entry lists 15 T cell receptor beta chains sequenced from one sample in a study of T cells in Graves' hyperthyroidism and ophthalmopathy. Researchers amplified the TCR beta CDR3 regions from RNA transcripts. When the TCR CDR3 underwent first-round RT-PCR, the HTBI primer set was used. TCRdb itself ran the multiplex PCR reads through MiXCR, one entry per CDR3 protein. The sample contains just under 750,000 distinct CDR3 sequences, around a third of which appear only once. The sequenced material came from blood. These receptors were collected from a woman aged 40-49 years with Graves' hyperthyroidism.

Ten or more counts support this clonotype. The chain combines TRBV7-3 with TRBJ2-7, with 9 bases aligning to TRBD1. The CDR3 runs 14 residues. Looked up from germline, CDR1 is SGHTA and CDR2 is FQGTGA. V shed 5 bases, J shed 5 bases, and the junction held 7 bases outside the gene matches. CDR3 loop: CASSLGQGTHEQYF. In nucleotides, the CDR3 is TGTGCCAGCAGCCTCGGACAGGGGACCCACGAGCAGTACTTC.

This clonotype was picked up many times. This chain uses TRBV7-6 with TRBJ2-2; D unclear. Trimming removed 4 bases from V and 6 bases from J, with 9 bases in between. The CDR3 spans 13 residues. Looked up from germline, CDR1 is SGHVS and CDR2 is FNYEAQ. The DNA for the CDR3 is TGTGCCAGCAGCTCGGTCCGGGCCGGGGAGCTGTTTTTT. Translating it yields CASSSVRAGELFF.

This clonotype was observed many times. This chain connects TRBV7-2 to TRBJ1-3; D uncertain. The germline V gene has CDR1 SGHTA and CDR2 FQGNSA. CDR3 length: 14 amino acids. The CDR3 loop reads CAASSEPSGNTIYF. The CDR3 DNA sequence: TGTGCTGCGTCGAGCGAACCCTCTGGAAACACCATATATTTT.

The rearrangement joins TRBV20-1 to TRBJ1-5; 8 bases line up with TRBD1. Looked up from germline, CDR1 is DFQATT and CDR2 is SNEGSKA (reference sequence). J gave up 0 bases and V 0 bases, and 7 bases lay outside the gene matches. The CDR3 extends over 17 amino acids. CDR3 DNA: TGCAGTGCTAGAGATACAACAGGGGGATATAGCAATCAGCCCCAGCATTTT. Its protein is CSARDTTGGYSNQPQHF.

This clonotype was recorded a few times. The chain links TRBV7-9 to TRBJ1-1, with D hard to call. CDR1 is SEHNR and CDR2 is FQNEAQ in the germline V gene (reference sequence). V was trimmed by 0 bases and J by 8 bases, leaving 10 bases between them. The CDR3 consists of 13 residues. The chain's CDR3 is CASSLAGNSEAFF. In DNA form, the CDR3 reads TGTGCCAGCAGCTTAGCGGGGAACAGCGAAGCTTTCTTT.

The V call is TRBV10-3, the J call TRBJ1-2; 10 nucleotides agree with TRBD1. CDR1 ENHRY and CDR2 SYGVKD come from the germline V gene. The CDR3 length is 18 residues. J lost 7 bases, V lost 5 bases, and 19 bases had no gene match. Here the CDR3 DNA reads TGTGCCATCAGTCCCTGGGACGTAACCGGGGACAGGGGAAGTGGCTACACCTTC. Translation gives CAISPWDVTGDRGSGYTF.

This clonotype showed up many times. In nucleotides, the CDR3 is TGTGCCAGCAGTGACTCCCGGAGGAACACTGAAGCTTTCTTT. It specifies CASSDSRRNTEAFF. The genes are TRBV6-4 and TRBJ1-1; no clear D. The CDR3 totals 14 residues. V was pared by 0 bases and J by 1 base, with 6 bases between. Per germline, CDR1 MRHNA and CDR2 SNTAGT.

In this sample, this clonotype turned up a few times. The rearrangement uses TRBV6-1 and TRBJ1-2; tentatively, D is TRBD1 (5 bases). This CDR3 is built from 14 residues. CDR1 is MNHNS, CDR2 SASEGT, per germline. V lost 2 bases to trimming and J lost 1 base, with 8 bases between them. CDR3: CASSEPQGNYGYTF. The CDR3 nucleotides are TGTGCCAGCAGTGAACCTCAGGGTAACTATGGCTACACCTTC.

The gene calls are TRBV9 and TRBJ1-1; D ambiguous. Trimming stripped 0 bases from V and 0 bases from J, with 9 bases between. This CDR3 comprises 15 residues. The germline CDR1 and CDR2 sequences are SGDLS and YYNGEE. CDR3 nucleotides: TGTGCCAGCAGCGTAGTTGGACTGATGAACACTGAAGCTTTCTTT. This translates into CASSVVGLMNTEAFF.

Written as DNA, the CDR3 is TGTGCCAGCAGCCAAGTACAGGGTGGCGGGGGCTACACCTTC. Its translation is CASSQVQGGGGYTF. The V call is TRBV3-1, the J call TRBJ1-2, with a possible D match to TRBD1 (6 bases). V shed 1 base and J shed 8 bases, with 14 bases lying between them. CDR1 is LGHDT and CDR2 is YNNKEL in the germline V gene (reference sequence). The CDR3 extends over 14 amino acids.

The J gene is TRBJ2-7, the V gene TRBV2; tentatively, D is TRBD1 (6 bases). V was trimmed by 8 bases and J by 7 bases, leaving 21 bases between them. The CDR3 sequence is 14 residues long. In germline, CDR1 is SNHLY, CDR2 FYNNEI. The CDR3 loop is CASGSGTSTGEQYF. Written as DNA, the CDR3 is TGTGCCAGCGGCTCCGGGACAAGCACCGGGGAGCAGTACTTC.

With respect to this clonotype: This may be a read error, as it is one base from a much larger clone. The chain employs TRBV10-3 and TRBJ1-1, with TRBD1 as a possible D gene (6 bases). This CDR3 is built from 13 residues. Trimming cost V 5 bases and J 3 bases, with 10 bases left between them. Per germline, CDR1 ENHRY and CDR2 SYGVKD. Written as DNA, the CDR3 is TGTGCCATCAGTTCCGAGGGGGACACTGAAGCTTTCTTT. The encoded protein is CAISSEGDTEAFF.

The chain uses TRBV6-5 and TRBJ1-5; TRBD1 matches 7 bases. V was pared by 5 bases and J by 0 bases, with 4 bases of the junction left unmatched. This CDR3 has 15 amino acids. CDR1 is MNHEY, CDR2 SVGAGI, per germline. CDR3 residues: CASSKGGISNQPQHF. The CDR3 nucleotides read TGTGCCAGCAGTAAAGGGGGCATTAGCAATCAGCCCCAGCATTTT.

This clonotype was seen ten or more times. The CDR3 coding sequence is TGTGCCAGCAGTCGGACCTACGAGCAGTACTTC. As protein: CASSRTYEQYF. The rearrangement joins TRBV3-1 to TRBJ2-7, with D hard to call. This CDR3 comprises 11 residues. V gave up 6 bases and J gave up 2 bases, with 5 bases separating them. Germline V lookup: CDR1 LGHDT, CDR2 YNNKEL (reference sequence).

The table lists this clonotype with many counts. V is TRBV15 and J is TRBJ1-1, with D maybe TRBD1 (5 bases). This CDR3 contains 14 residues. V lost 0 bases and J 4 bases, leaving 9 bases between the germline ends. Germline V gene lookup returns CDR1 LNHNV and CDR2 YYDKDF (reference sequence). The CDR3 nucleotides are TGTGCCACCAGCAGAGACCGGGGGGGCACTGAAGCTTTCTTT. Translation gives CATSRDRGGTEAFF.